This is a list of T cell receptor beta chains from one sample in a study of T cells in Graves' hyperthyroidism and ophthalmopathy. TCRdb redid the calling of the multiplex PCR reads with MiXCR, one entry per CDR3 protein. The sample shows about 350,000 distinct CDR3 sequences, 18% of them seen only once. The source material was blood. All receptors come from a woman in her forties with Graves' ophthalmopathy. Each CDR3 is given with its conserved first and last residue. Each record gives: CDR3 length, V gene, D gene, clone size, J gene, CDR3 protein, CDR3 DNA. A D gene is named only where the DNA matches it firmly. Clone sizes are given selectively: once, few, many, or a class where the clone is expanded.

15,TRBV9,TRBD1,many,TRBJ2-5,CASSVLGETGETQYF,TGTGCCAGCAGCGTATTAGGCGAGACAGGGGAGACCCAGTACTTC
14,TRBV28,NA,many,TRBJ2-3,CASSGYKASDTQYF,TGTGCCAGCAGTGGGTACAAAGCCTCGGATACGCAGTATTTT
14,TRBV2,NA,many,TRBJ1-6,CAIGSGFTNSPLHF,TGTGCCATCGGCTCCGGGTTCACAAATTCACCCCTCCACTTT
13,TRBV20-1,NA,few,TRBJ1-5,CSARGDGNQPQHF,TGCAGTGCCCGAGGGGATGGCAATCAGCCCCAGCATTTT
12,TRBV28,NA,many,TRBJ2-2,CATSLSSGELFF,TGTGCCACCTCTCTTAGCTCCGGGGAGCTGTTTTTT
20,TRBV19,TRBD1,few,TRBJ2-4,CASSIQGGTGPTLAKNIQYF,TGTGCCAGTAGTATTCAGGGCGGGACAGGCCCTACTCTAGCCAAAAACATTCAGTACTTC
17,TRBV14,NA,many,TRBJ2-4,CASSQGRPGSAKNIQYF,TGTGCCAGCAGCCAAGGACGGCCGGGATCCGCCAAAAACATTCAGTACTTC
15,TRBV7-8,NA,NA,TRBJ1-2,CASSYLDTGGYGYTF,TGTGCCAGCAGCTACCTTGACACGGGAGGGTATGGCTACACCTTC
14,TRBV14,NA,many,TRBJ1-1,CASSRDLWGTEAFF,TGTGCCAGCAGCCGAGATTTGTGGGGGACTGAAGCTTTCTTT
14,TRBV7-6,TRBD1,many,TRBJ2-7,CASSQGAGPYEQYF,TGTGCCAGCAGTCAGGGGGCCGGCCCCTACGAGCAGTACTTC
13,TRBV9,TRBD1,NA,TRBJ1-1,CASSARQGRKAFF,TGTGCCAGCAGCGCCCGACAGGGTAGGAAAGCTTTCTTT
12,TRBV6-1,NA,many,TRBJ1-2,CASSVDRDGYTF,TGTGCCAGCAGTGTGGATCGTGATGGCTACACCTTC
12,TRBV20-1,NA,many,TRBJ1-2,CSARDHRNGYTF,TGCAGTGCTAGAGATCATCGGAATGGCTACACCTTC
14,TRBV7-8,NA,many,TRBJ1-5,CASSLKGVNQPQHF,TGTGCCAGCAGCTTAAAAGGGGTCAATCAGCCCCAGCATTTT
15,TRBV7-2,TRBD1,NA,TRBJ1-1,CASSPDRDMDTEAFF,TGTGCCAGCAGCCCAGACAGGGACATGGACACTGAAGCTTTCTTT
13,TRBV11-2,TRBD1,many,TRBJ1-2,CASSPSTGAGYTF,TGTGCCAGCAGCCCCTCGACAGGGGCTGGCTACACCTTC
14,TRBV14,TRBD1,many,TRBJ1-1,CASSHKQGGTEASF,TGTGCCAGCAGCCACAAACAGGGGGGGACTGAAGCTTCCTTT
13,TRBV20-1,NA,NA,TRBJ2-7,CNVYQVTAYEQYF,TGCAATGTCTACCAGGTCACCGCCTACGAGCAGTACTTC
14,TRBV19,NA,many,TRBJ1-5,CASSDRRGNQPQHF,TGTGCCAGTAGTGACCGGAGGGGCAATCAGCCCCAGCATTTT
16,TRBV28,TRBD2,few,TRBJ2-5,CASSFGGLAGGETQYF,TGTGCCAGCAGTTTTGGGGGACTAGCGGGAGGAGAGACCCAGTACTTC
15,TRBV20-1,TRBD1,once,TRBJ1-1,CSAPLSGQGGTEAFF,TGCAGTGCCCCGTTATCCGGACAGGGCGGCACTGAAGCTTTCTTT
13,TRBV12-3/TRBV12-4,TRBD1,few,TRBJ2-7,CASSVTGLGEQSF,TGTGCCAGCAGTGTGACAGGGCTGGGCGAGCAGTCCTTC
13,TRBV3-1,NA,few,TRBJ2-5,CASSQDNGETQYF,TGTGCCAGCAGCCAAGATAACGGAGAGACCCAGTACTTC
13,TRBV19,NA,NA,TRBJ2-7,CASSMARTYEQYF,TGTGCCAGTAGTATGGCCAGAACCTACGAGCAGTACTTC
12,TRBV4-1,NA,many,TRBJ2-7,CASSQVDYEQYF,TGCGCCAGCAGCCAAGTAGACTACGAGCAGTACTTC